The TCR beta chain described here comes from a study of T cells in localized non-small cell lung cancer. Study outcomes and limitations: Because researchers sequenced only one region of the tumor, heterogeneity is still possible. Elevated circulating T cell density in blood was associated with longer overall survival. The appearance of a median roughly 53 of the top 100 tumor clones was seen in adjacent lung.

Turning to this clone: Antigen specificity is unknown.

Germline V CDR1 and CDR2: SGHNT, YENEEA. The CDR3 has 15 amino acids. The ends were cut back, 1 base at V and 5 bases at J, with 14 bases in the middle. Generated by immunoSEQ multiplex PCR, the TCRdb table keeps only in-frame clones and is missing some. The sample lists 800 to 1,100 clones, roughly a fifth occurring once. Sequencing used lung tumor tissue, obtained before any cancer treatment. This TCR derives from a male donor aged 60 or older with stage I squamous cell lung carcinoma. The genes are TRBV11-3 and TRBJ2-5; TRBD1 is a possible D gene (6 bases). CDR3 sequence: CASSLGPSRGETQYF. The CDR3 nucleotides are TGTGCCAGCAGCTTAGGCCCCTCAAGGGGGGAGACCCAGTACTTC. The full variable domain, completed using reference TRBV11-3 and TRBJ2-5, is EAGVVQSPRYKIIEKKQPVAFWCNPISGHNTLYWYLQNLGQGPELLIRYENEEAVDDSQLPKDRFSAERLKGVDSTLKIQPAELGDSAVYLCASSLGPSRGETQYFGPGTRLLVL.